Given below is one T cell receptor beta chain in context. A much larger clone sits a single nucleotide away, making a read error possible. This specimen comes from a study of molecular identifiers for immune sequencing clone quantification. Looked up from germline, CDR1 is SNHLY and CDR2 is FYNNEI. This CDR3 has 16 residues. TCRdb ran MiXCR on the PCR reads and lists one entry per CDR3 protein. This table has hundreds of thousands of distinct CDR3 sequences, about 25% appearing once. The sample taken for sequencing was naive CD8+ T cells from blood, with Jurkat cell RNA spiked in. The subset is: FACS-sorted CD8+CD4-CCR7+CD45RA+ naive T cells. The chain links TRBV2 to TRBJ2-2, with 7 positions matching TRBD1. The TCR comes from a human donor in good health. Some libraries in this study had Jurkat cell RNA spiked in. In DNA form, the CDR3 reads TGTGCCAGCAGTGGAGGGACAGAGTTTAACACCGGGGAGCTGCTTTTT. Translation: CASSGGTEFNTGELLF.